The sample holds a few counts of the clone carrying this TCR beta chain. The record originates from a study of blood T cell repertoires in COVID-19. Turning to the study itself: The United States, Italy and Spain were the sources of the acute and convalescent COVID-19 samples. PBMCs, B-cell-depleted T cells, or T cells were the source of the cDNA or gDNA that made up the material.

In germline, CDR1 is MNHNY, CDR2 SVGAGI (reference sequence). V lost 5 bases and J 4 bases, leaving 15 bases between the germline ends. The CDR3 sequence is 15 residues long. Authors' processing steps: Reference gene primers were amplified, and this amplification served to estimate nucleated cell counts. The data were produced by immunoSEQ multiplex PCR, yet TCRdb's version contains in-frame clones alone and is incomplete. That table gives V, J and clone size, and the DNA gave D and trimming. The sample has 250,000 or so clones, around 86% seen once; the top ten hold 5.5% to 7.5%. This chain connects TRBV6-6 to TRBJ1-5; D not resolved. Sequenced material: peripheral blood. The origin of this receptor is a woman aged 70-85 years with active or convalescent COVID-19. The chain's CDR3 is CASSDGRAWNQPQHF. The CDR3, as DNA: TGTGCCAGCAGTGACGGGCGGGCTTGGAATCAGCCCCAGCATTTT.